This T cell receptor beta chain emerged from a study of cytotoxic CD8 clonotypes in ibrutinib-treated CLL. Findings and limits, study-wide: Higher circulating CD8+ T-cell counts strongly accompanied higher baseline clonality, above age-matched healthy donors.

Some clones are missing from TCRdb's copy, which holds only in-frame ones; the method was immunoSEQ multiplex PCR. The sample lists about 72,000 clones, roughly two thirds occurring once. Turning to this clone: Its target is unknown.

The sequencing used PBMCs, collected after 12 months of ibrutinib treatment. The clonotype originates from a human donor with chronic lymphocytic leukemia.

CDR3 sequence reads: CASSLGGPLYGYTF. DNA for the CDR3: TGTGCCAGCAGTTTAGGGGGACCCCTTTATGGCTACACCTTC. V is TRBV28 and J is TRBJ1-2, with D maybe TRBD1 (5 bases). This CDR3 region has 14 residues. With 2 bases removed from V and 5 bases from J, the gap between germline ends came to 12 bases. Germline V gene data show CDR1 as MDHEN and CDR2 as SYDVKM.